A selection of T cell receptor beta chains follows, all from one sample in a study of early T cells in non-severe SARS-CoV-2 infection. One entry per CDR3 protein results from TCRdb running MiXCR on the 5' RACE reads. The sample has roughly 60,000 distinct CDR3 sequences; approximately 12% are singletons. Sequencing was performed on whole blood. The receptors come from an adult who was a healthcare worker with PCR-confirmed SARS-CoV-2 infection or an uninfected control (not recorded which). CDR3s include the opening cysteine and the closing phenylalanine or tryptophan. A D gene is named only where the DNA matches it firmly. Clone sizes are given selectively: once, few, many, or a class where the clone is expanded.

TRBJ2-3	.	.	TRBV28	TGTGCCAGCACCTTCTCGGCGGGACACACAGATACGCAGTATTTT	CASTFSAGHTDTQYF
TRBJ1-1	.	few	TRBV18	TGTGCCAGCTCACCACTGAGGGGCTTAGACACTGAAGCTTTCTTT	CASSPLRGLDTEAFF
TRBJ1-1	.	.	TRBV7-8	TGTGCCAGCAGCTTAGGTTTAAGGAAGAACACTGAAGCTTTCTTT	CASSLGLRKNTEAFF
TRBJ1-4	.	many	TRBV29-1	TGCAGCGTTGGGCAGGCCAATGAAAAACTGTTTTTT	CSVGQANEKLFF
TRBJ2-1	TRBD2	.	TRBV24-1	TGTGCCACCAGTGGGGGAGTTCTAGCGGGGAAATACAATGAGCAGTTCTTC	CATSGGVLAGKYNEQFF
TRBJ1-2	.	.	TRBV20-1	TGCAGTGCTAGAAGGGAGAACTATGGCTACACCTTC	CSARRENYGYTF
TRBJ2-3	.	.	TRBV5-1	TGCGCCAGCCACGACTTGGGGACAGATACGCAGTATTTT	CASHDLGTDTQYF
TRBJ1-2	.	.	TRBV9	TGTGCCAGCAGCGTAGGGGGGTATGGCTACACCTTC	CASSVGGYGYTF
TRBJ1-1	.	.	TRBV20-1	TGCAGTGCTAAGGACTTGGGGCGAGGGGGAATGAACACTGAAGCTTTCTTT	CSAKDLGRGGMNTEAFF
TRBJ1-2	TRBD1	many	TRBV18	TGTGCCAGCTCGTTTGGGACAGGGTACGGCTACACCTTC	CASSFGTGYGYTF
TRBJ2-4	.	.	TRBV3-1	TGTGCCAGCAGCTCAGGGGCGACGGCCAAAAACATTCAGTACTTC	CASSSGATAKNIQYF
TRBJ1-6	.	.	TRBV7-6	TGTGCCAGCAGCTTACGGATCGGAGACTCCCTCCACTTT	CASSLRIGDSLHF
TRBJ2-5	TRBD2	few	TRBV4-2	TGTGCCAGCAGCCGGACTAGCGGGGACCTCGTAGAGACCCAGTACTTC	CASSRTSGDLVETQYF
TRBJ2-1	.	.	TRBV6-1	TGTGCCAGCAGTGAAGCGACGGGAAACTCCTACAATGAGCAGTTCTTC	CASSEATGNSYNEQFF
TRBJ2-5	TRBD2	many	TRBV3-1	TGTGCCAGCAGCCTAACTCAGGTGGGACTAGCGGGCACATCGTACTTC	CASSLTQVGLAGTSYF
TRBJ1-5	.	.	TRBV16	TGTGCCAGCAGCCAGGGGGGGTGGAATCAGCCCCAGCATTTT	CASSQGGWNQPQHF
TRBJ2-2	.	many	TRBV6-5	TGTGCCAGCAGTCTCCTTGCAGCGCGGTTCACCGGGGAGCTGTTTTTT	CASSLLAARFTGELFF
TRBJ1-4	TRBD1	few	TRBV12-3/TRBV12-4	TGTGCCAGCAGTTTTGGCCAGGGGGTTGAAAAACTGTTTTTT	CASSFGQGVEKLFF
TRBJ2-2	.	.	TRBV19	TGTGCCAGTAGGAGGGACCACTCTAGCGATTTGCCCGGGGAGCTGTTTTTT	CASRRDHSSDLPGELFF
TRBJ1-1	.	few	TRBV7-9	TGTGCCAGCAGTCCCCCGAGGGTGATCACTGAAGCTTTCTTT	CASSPPRVITEAFF
TRBJ2-1	.	few	TRBV6-5	TGTGCCAGCAGTTACTCCTTTGGGGGGCGGGATGAGCAGTTCTTC	CASSYSFGGRDEQFF
TRBJ2-7	.	few	TRBV3-1	TGTGCCAGCAGCCAAGGAACTGCGAATAAGATATACGAGCAGTACTTC	CASSQGTANKIYEQYF
TRBJ1-5	.	few	TRBV10-1	TGCGCCAGCAGTGTTTCCAGGACCGATCAGCCCCAGCATTTT	CASSVSRTDQPQHF
TRBJ2-5	TRBD2	few	TRBV12-3/TRBV12-4	TGTGCCAGCAGGAAGAAGCGGGAGGGCTTAGGAGAGACCCAGTACTTC	CASRKKREGLGETQYF
TRBJ1-2	TRBD1	few	TRBV10-3	TGTGCCGCCCAAGGACAGGGGGCTCAAAGTGGCTACACCTTC	CAAQGQGAQSGYTF
TRBJ2-2	.	few	TRBV11-2	TGTGCCAGCAGCTCAATCAGGGGTAATTCCGGGGAGCTGTTTTTT	CASSSIRGNSGELFF
TRBJ2-7	.	many	TRBV10-3	TGTGCCATCAGTGGAGGGACTTCGGGGGAACCCTACGAGCAGTACTTC	CAISGGTSGEPYEQYF
TRBJ1-5	.	few	TRBV3-1	TGTGCCAGCAGCCTCACCCCGGGAGAGAATCAGCCCCAGCATTTT	CASSLTPGENQPQHF
TRBJ1-1	TRBD1	many	TRBV15	TGTGCCACCAGCAGAGGACAGGGAAACACTGAAGCTTTCTTT	CATSRGQGNTEAFF
TRBJ2-7	.	few	TRBV15	TGTGCCACCAGCAGAGACTATTCCTACGAGCAGTACTTC	CATSRDYSYEQYF
TRBJ2-3	.	many	TRBV4-3	TGCGCCAGCAGCCAAAGGAGGTTGGATACGCAGTATTTT	CASSQRRLDTQYF
TRBJ2-1	TRBD2	many	TRBV29-1	TGCAGCGTTGATCCCCCACTAGCGGGAGGGTATGAGCAGTTCTTC	CSVDPPLAGGYEQFF
TRBJ2-7	TRBD2	few	TRBV20-1	TGCAGTGCAAACCCTCTCGGCGTTAGCGGGGTCGCGGGGGAGCAGTACTTC	CSANPLGVSGVAGEQYF
TRBJ2-3	.	few	TRBV20-1	TGCAGTGCTAAACAGAGCGGCACAGATACGCAGTATTTT	CSAKQSGTDTQYF
TRBJ1-2	.	few	TRBV20-1	TGCAGTAGAAGCACAGCTAACTATGGCTACACCTTC	CSRSTANYGYTF
TRBJ1-1	.	.	TRBV2	TGTGCCAGCAGCCCCGTCGACACTGAAGCTTTCTTT	CASSPVDTEAFF
TRBJ2-7	TRBD1	.	TRBV4-3	TGCGCCAGCAGCCAAGATGACAGGGATCGTCGCGAGCAGTACTTC	CASSQDDRDRREQYF
TRBJ2-2	.	few	TRBV9	TGTGCCAGCAGCGTAGGGCGGGTGAACACCGGGGAGCTGTTTTTT	CASSVGRVNTGELFF
TRBJ1-5	.	few	TRBV6-2/TRBV6-3	TGTGCCAGCAGTTACCAAACCGGGGCACAGCCCCAGCATTTT	CASSYQTGAQPQHF
TRBJ2-7	.	.	TRBV4-3	TGCGCCAGCAGTTGGGACGGGCCCTACGAGCAGTACTTC	CASSWDGPYEQYF
TRBJ1-6	TRBD1	few	TRBV11-2	TGTGCCAGCAGCTCAGGGACAGCCCTTAATTCACCCCTCCACTTT	CASSSGTALNSPLHF
TRBJ2-1	.	few	TRBV29-1	TGCAGCGTTGATAGGTCACACACTTTATACAATGAGCAGTTCTTC	CSVDRSHTLYNEQFF
TRBJ2-2	TRBD2	few	TRBV29-1	TGCAGCGTTGAATCATTTCCTAGCGGGAGAAGAGGAACCGGGGAGCTGTTTTTT	CSVESFPSGRRGTGELFF
TRBJ2-5	.	.	TRBV20-1	TGCAGTGCTAGTTTAGCCGGACGCCAAGAGACCCAGTACTTC	CSASLAGRQETQYF
TRBJ1-3	TRBD1	few	TRBV6-5	TGTGCCAGCAGTCTCCAGACAGGGGGAAACACCATATATTTT	CASSLQTGGNTIYF
TRBJ2-7	TRBD1	many	TRBV7-2	TGTGCCAGCAGCTTAGGGACAGGGGGTGCCTGGTACGAGCAGTACTTC	CASSLGTGGAWYEQYF